A single sample gave rise to the 25 T cell receptor beta chains below, sequenced in a study of cytomegalovirus exposure and HLA in healthy donors (dated by TCRdb to 2016 to 2017). Libraries were built with the immunoSEQ multiplex PCR assay. A mixture of 60 forward primers for TCR Vbeta segments and 13 reverse primers for TCR Jbeta segments was used in the multiplex PCR. Imported from immuneACCESS, the table was reduced by TCRdb to in-frame sequences with V and J called. These copies leave out some clones; in studies compared against another copy, an unresolved V gene accounts for under half, and the cause of the remainder is not known. The sample records around 170,000 clones, around 68% of which are singletons. The top ten clonotypes cover approximately 1.4% of the sample. The specimen was PBMCs. Every receptor here comes from a girl between 10 and 17 years old in good health and CMV-seronegative.

The chain recombines TRBV4-1 with TRBJ2-3, with D tentatively TRBD2 (7 bases). V was clipped by 0 bases and J by 3 bases, with 13 bases between them. The CDR3 runs 16 residues. Per the germline V gene, CDR1 is MGHRA and CDR2 is YSYEKL. CDR3 coding DNA: TGCGCCAGCAGCCAAGATGAAGGGGGGGTAACAGATACGCAGTATTTT. Translation: CASSQDEGGVTDTQYF.

The rearrangement links TRBV13 to TRBJ1-1; TRBD1 matches at 7 bases. Germline values: CDR1 PRHDT, CDR2 FYEKMQ (reference sequence). J gave up 1 base and V 5 bases, and 4 bases lay outside the gene matches. The CDR3 has 14 residues. The CDR3 coding sequence is TGTGCCAGCAGCCACGGGACAGCGAACACTGAAGCTTTCTTT. Amino acid sequence: CASSHGTANTEAFF. The full variable domain, with the rest looked up from reference TRBV13 and TRBJ1-1, is AAGVIQSPRHLIKEKRETATLKCYPIPRHDTVYWYQQGPGQDPQFLISFYEKMQSDKGSIPDRFSAQQFSDYHSELNMSSLELGDSALYFCASSHGTANTEAFFGQGTRLTVV.

This clone has only a few counts. V is TRBV6-5 and J is TRBJ2-3, with TRBD2 identical over 10 bases. Germline V gene sequence: CDR1 MNHEY, CDR2 SVGAGI. The CDR3 totals 14 residues. J was trimmed by 4 bases and V by 6 bases; bases with no gene match: 4. The chain's CDR3 is CASRSGGAADTQYF. CDR3 sequence (DNA): TGTGCCAGCAGGAGCGGGGGGGCCGCAGATACGCAGTATTTT.

This clone was seen a handful of times. This sequence joins TRBV5-6 and TRBJ2-7, with D unresolved. Trimming stripped 1 base from V and 3 bases from J, with 8 bases between. Germline V gives CDR1 SGHDT, CDR2 YYEEEE. CDR3 size: 13 residues. The CDR3 loop reads CASSLYGRYEQYF. The DNA for the CDR3 is TGTGCCAGCAGCTTGTATGGCCGCTACGAGCAGTACTTC.

This clone was seen only a few times. The chain recombines TRBV7-9 with TRBJ1-3; D unclear. The germline V and J ends were trimmed by 1 base and 1 base, with 5 bases remaining between them. Germline CDR1 is SEHNR and CDR2 is FQNEAQ (reference sequence). The CDR3 totals 14 residues. CDR3 loop: CASSLVPSGNTIYF. The DNA of the CDR3 is TGTGCCAGCAGCTTAGTTCCTTCTGGAAACACCATATATTTT.

The chain employs TRBV2 and TRBJ2-3; 11 bases match TRBD2. The CDR3 runs 16 residues. The germline gives CDR1 SNHLY, CDR2 FYNNEI. With V trimmed by 5 bases and J by 1 base, 5 bases remained unmatched. The CDR3: CASSPQTSGGTDTQYF. As DNA, the CDR3 is TGTGCCAGCAGTCCTCAGACTAGCGGGGGCACAGATACGCAGTATTTT.

The V call is TRBV27, the J call TRBJ2-7; possible D gene TRBD2, 5 bases. Per germline, CDR1 MNHEY and CDR2 SMNVEV (reference sequence). V shed 2 bases and J shed 4 bases, with 12 bases lying between them. The CDR3 is 14 residues long. CDR3 loop: CASSLEHSGYEQYF. The CDR3 DNA reads as TGTGCCAGCAGTTTAGAGCATTCGGGGTACGAGCAGTACTTC.

The table lists this clone with a few counts. The genes are TRBV7-3 and TRBJ2-2; the match to TRBD2 covers 8 bases. This CDR3 comprises 15 residues. Trimming took 5 bases from V and 3 from J; bases not matched to a gene: 5. Germline CDR1 SGHTA, CDR2 FQGTGA. CDR3 sequence: CASSPYGGDTGELFF. CDR3 in DNA: TGTGCCAGCAGCCCTTACGGGGGGGACACCGGGGAGCTGTTTTTT.

This clone has a handful of counts. The chain carries TRBV7-3 and TRBJ2-7; TRBD1 is a possible D gene (5 bases). In germline, CDR1 is SGHTA, CDR2 FQGTGA. CDR3 length: 14 amino acids. V was trimmed by 7 bases and J by 0 bases, leaving 13 bases between them. The CDR3 loop reads CASKRQRDSYEQYF. CDR3 in DNA: TGTGCCAGCAAGAGACAGCGTGACTCCTACGAGCAGTACTTC.

The chain combines TRBV5-6 with TRBJ1-2; TRBD1 might be the D (5 bases). V dropped 0 bases and J dropped 2 bases, with 8 bases sitting between them. Germline V lookup: CDR1 SGHDT, CDR2 YYEEEE. CDR3 length: 14 residues. CDR3 bases: TGTGCCAGCAGCTTGGCCTACAGGAACTATGGCTACACCTTC. Translated, it gives CASSLAYRNYGYTF.

This clone was seen just once. The chain combines TRBV14 with TRBJ2-6, with no clear D. This CDR3 is built from 19 residues. The V gene lost 4 bases and the J gene lost 2 bases, with 21 bases spanning the gap. Per the germline V gene, CDR1 is SGHDN and CDR2 is FVKESK. The CDR3, as DNA: TGTGCCAGCAGCCCTAGATGGTTTACCGAGAGAACTGGGGCCAACGTCCTGACTTTC. As protein: CASSPRWFTERTGANVLTF.

This clone was observed a few times. The gene calls are TRBV29-1 and TRBJ1-2; 10 bases line up with TRBD1. Germline CDR1 and CDR2: SQVTM and ANQGSEA. V lost 6 bases, J lost 6 bases, and 10 bases stayed unmatched. The CDR3 totals 14 residues. Here the CDR3 reads CSVAMGQGSDGYTF. The CDR3 DNA reads as TGCAGCGTCGCCATGGGACAGGGGTCGGATGGCTACACCTTC.

A single count supports this clone. The DNA of the CDR3 is TGTGCCAGCAGTTTGCCAGGGGTGAACACTGAAGCTTTCTTT. Its translation: CASSLPGVNTEAFF. The chain joins TRBV25-1 to TRBJ1-1; possible D gene TRBD1, 6 bases. The CDR3 length is 14 residues. V was shortened by 5 bases and J by 0 bases, with 10 bases between the two germline ends. Germline V gives CDR1 MGHDK, CDR2 SYGVNS.

This clone occurred a few times. The rearrangement joins TRBV2 to TRBJ2-2; TRBD1 agrees at 7 bases. Germline values: CDR1 SNHLY, CDR2 FYNNEI. J lost 2 bases, V lost 6 bases, and 9 bases had no gene match. This CDR3 has 16 amino acids. CDR3 in DNA: TGTGCCAGCAGCGGACCGGGACAGCGAAACACCGGGGAGCTGTTTTTT. This translates into CASSGPGQRNTGELFF.

This chain connects TRBV27 to TRBJ2-7; D gene ambiguous. CDR3 length: 16 amino acids. The V end was cut by 8 bases, the J end by 0 bases, with 20 bases between. Germline-derived CDR1 and CDR2 are MNHEY and SMNVEV (reference sequence). The CDR3, as DNA: TGTGCCAGCGGATCCAGTTTGGGCCTTAACTCCTACGAGCAGTACTTC. This gives the protein CASGSSLGLNSYEQYF.

As for this clone: Compared with germline, one end of the junction differs, possibly owing to a read error. This chain connects TRBV2 to TRBJ2-7, with a possible D match to TRBD1 (6 bases). This CDR3 has 12 amino acids. The germline CDR1 and CDR2 sequences are SNHLY and FYNNEI. Written as DNA, the CDR3 is TGTGCCAGCGAAGACCAGGGGCGAGGGCCACACTTC. Residues: CASEDQGRGPHF. The entire variable domain, with the rest obtained from reference TRBV2 and TRBJ2-7, is as follows: EPEVTQTPSHQVTQMGQEVILRCVPISNHLYFYWYRQILGQKVEFLVSFYNNEISEKSEIFDDQFSVERPDGSNFTLKIRSTKLEDSAMYFCASEDQGRGPHFGPGTRLTVT.

The V call is TRBV7-9, the J call TRBJ1-4; weak D call: TRBD1 (5 bases). This CDR3 is built from 12 residues. The germline V gene encodes CDR1 SEHNR and CDR2 FQNEAQ (reference sequence). Trimming cost V 7 bases and J 4 bases, with 7 bases left between them. This chain's CDR3 is CASTGGNEKLFF. For the CDR3, the DNA is TGTGCCAGCACCGGGGGTAATGAAAAACTGTTTTTT.

The chain recombines TRBV5-1 with TRBJ2-7; a weak D match, TRBD2 (5 bases). This CDR3 has 15 amino acids. Trimming took 5 bases from V and 1 from J, leaving 16 bases between them. Germline CDR1 is SGHRS and CDR2 is YFSETQ. Here the CDR3 reads CASRAPGEASYEQYF. For the CDR3, the DNA is TGCGCCAGCAGAGCCCCCGGGGAAGCTTCCTACGAGCAGTACTTC.

In its sample, this clone was seen a few times. This sequence joins TRBV29-1 and TRBJ2-7, with unresolved D. Trimming took off 4 bases at V and 2 bases at J, with 9 bases between the two ends. This CDR3 region has 12 residues. The germline gives CDR1 SQVTM, CDR2 ANQGSEA. CDR3 amino acids: CSVGRSPYEQYF. CDR3 bases: TGCAGCGTTGGGCGGTCCCCCTACGAGCAGTACTTC.

This clone came up once. The rearrangement joins TRBV4-1 to TRBJ1-1; the D is unclear. The ends were cut back, 1 base at V and 7 bases at J, with 19 bases in the middle. From germline, CDR1 is MGHRA and CDR2 YSYEKL. The length of the CDR3 is 16 residues. CDR3 DNA sequence: TGCGCCAGCAGCCAAGTCCTGAACCCTCTGGGCATTGAAGCTTTCTTT. Its translation is CASSQVLNPLGIEAFF.

The sample holds a few counts of this clone. The genes are TRBV9 and TRBJ1-2; TRBD1 matches at 7 bases. The CDR3 sequence is 14 residues long. CDR1 is SGDLS, CDR2 YYNGEE, per germline. The ends lost 4 bases at V and 7 bases at J; junction bases unmatched: 10. CDR3 protein: CASSTHLRTGGYTF. For the CDR3, the DNA is TGTGCCAGCAGCACCCATCTCCGGACAGGTGGCTACACCTTC.

The chain uses TRBV10-1 and TRBJ2-3; 10 bases are a match to TRBD1. The ends lost 3 bases at V and 6 bases at J; junction bases unmatched: 6. Germline V gene sequence: CDR1 WNHNN, CDR2 SYGVQD (reference sequence). This CDR3 is 15 amino acids long. DNA for the CDR3: TGCGCCAGCAGTGATTCGGGACAGGGGTTCGATACGCAGTATTTT. Its protein product is CASSDSGQGFDTQYF.

This sequence joins TRBV6-5 and TRBJ2-5; D perhaps matches TRBD1 (6 bases). The end of the DNA fits TRBJ2-7 better, so the J call may be wrong. The CDR3 loop spans 12 amino acids. Germline V gene data show CDR1 as MNHEY and CDR2 as SVGAGI. Written as DNA, the CDR3 is TGTGCCTCTTGGGACAACCTCTACGAGCAGTACTTC. As protein: CASWDNLYEQYF.

Remarks on this clone: The sample has other DNA sequences that encode this CDR3 too. The chain employs TRBV5-1 and TRBJ1-1, with a tentative D call TRBD1 (6 bases). Germline CDR1 SGHRS, CDR2 YFSETQ. Trimming took off 4 bases at V and 2 bases at J, with 12 bases between the two ends. The CDR3 has 14 amino acids. CDR3 residues: CASSLGGGNTEAFF. In nucleotides, the CDR3 is TGCGCCAGCAGCCTAGGGGGGGGCAACACTGAAGCTTTCTTT.

Only a few counts were recorded for this clone. V and J are TRBV6-6 and TRBJ1-1, with D possibly matching TRBD1 (6 bases). CDR1 and CDR2 from the germline V gene are MNHNY and SVGAGI (reference sequence). The CDR3 length is 13 residues. V was trimmed by 5 bases and J by 1 base, leaving 8 bases between them. In nucleotides, the CDR3 is TGTGCCAGCAGTCAGGGGAGGAACACTGAAGCTTTCTTT. Protein sequence: CASSQGRNTEAFF.